The sequence of this T cell receptor beta chain was determined in a study of OX40 agonist ivuxolimab in advanced cancers. Study information: There were three patients with partial responses, one having hepatocellular carcinoma and two cutaneous melanoma.

The cohort excluded patients with autoimmune disease history or systemic immunosuppression. CDR3 length: 15 amino acids. V lost 0 bases and J 7 bases, leaving 12 bases between the germline ends. Germline lookup yields CDR1 MGHRA and CDR2 YSYEKL. Method: immunoSEQ multiplex PCR; TCRdb's copy keeps in-frame clones and lacks some. In the table there are approximately 80,000 clones, roughly 87% of which are singletons. This specimen was CD4+ or CD8+ T cells sorted from blood, taken in a trial of the OX40 agonist ivuxolimab. The chain carries TRBV4-1 and TRBJ1-4; tentatively, D is TRBD1 (5 bases). This clonotype was obtained from an adult with an advanced solid tumor such as melanoma, head and neck, liver or kidney cancer. For the CDR3, the DNA is TGCGCCAGCAGCCAAGATGAGGCCGGGGGTGAAAAACTGTTTTTT. Its protein product is CASSQDEAGGEKLFF.